A selection of T cell receptor beta chains follows, all from one sample in a study of OX40 agonist ivuxolimab in advanced cancers. Assay used: immunoSEQ multiplex PCR; TCRdb lists only in-frame clones, some missing. This table has tens of thousands of clones, roughly 80% appearing once. The sample in question was CD4+ or CD8+ T cells sorted from blood, obtained in a trial of the OX40 agonist ivuxolimab. The receptors come from an adult with an advanced solid tumor such as melanoma, head and neck, liver or kidney cancer. Each CDR3 is given with its conserved first and last residue. D genes are given only for firm matches. Expanded clones get a size class; other rows say once, few or many, or leave the size out.

clone_size | cdr3_length | d_call | j_call | v_call | cdr3_aa | cdr3_nt
- | 14 | - | TRBJ2-7 | TRBV14 | CASSRFIAGYEQYF | TGTGCCAGCAGCCGATTTATCGCGGGCTACGAGCAGTACTTC
- | 14 | - | TRBJ2-3 | TRBV6-1 | CASSEGTYPDTQYF | TGTGCCAGCAGTGAGGGGACATATCCAGATACGCAGTATTTT
- | 12 | - | TRBJ1-5 | TRBV28 | CASRLQGGPQHF | TGTGCCAGCAGATTGCAGGGTGGCCCCCAGCATTTT
- | 14 | - | TRBJ2-7 | TRBV5-1 | CASSLGERGAEQYF | TGCGCCAGCAGCTTGGGGGAGCGTGGGGCCGAGCAGTACTTC
- | 13 | - | TRBJ2-1 | TRBV11-1 | CASSSTQTSSAFF | TGTGCCAGCAGTTCGACACAAACCAGTTCGGCGTTCTTC
few | 13 | - | TRBJ1-2 | TRBV7-8 | CASSLAGTYGYTF | TGTGCCAGCAGCTTAGCAGGGACCTATGGCTACACCTTC
- | 15 | - | TRBJ2-1 | TRBV5-1 | CASSLWGASDNEQFF | TGCGCCAGCAGCTTGTGGGGGGCCTCTGATAATGAGCAGTTCTTC
- | 12 | - | TRBJ1-1 | TRBV15 | CATSRDRAEAFF | TGTGCCACCAGCAGAGATCGGGCCGAAGCTTTCTTT
- | 17 | - | TRBJ2-1 | TRBV7-2 | CASSLVSTGFRSNEQFF | TGTGCCAGCAGCTTAGTTAGCACAGGGTTTAGGTCCAATGAGCAGTTCTTC
- | 15 | - | TRBJ1-5 | TRBV6-5 | CASSLDSFSNQPQHF | TGTGCCAGCAGTTTGGACAGTTTTAGCAATCAGCCCCAGCATTTT
- | 16 | - | TRBJ1-2 | TRBV6-1 | CASSEALRAVNYGYTF | TGTGCCAGCAGTGAAGCGCTTCGGGCAGTTAACTATGGCTACACCTTC
- | 13 | - | TRBJ2-7 | TRBV7-2 | CASSLRSVDEQYF | TGTGCCAGCAGCTTACGATCAGTCGACGAGCAGTACTTC
- | 15 | - | TRBJ2-1 | TRBV9 | CASSVVGYPNNEQFF | TGTGCCAGCAGCGTAGTTGGGTATCCAAACAATGAGCAGTTCTTC
- | 12 | - | TRBJ2-7 | TRBV10-3 | CAIKPLEGEQYF | TGTGCCATCAAGCCCTTAGAGGGGGAGCAGTACTTC
- | 15 | TRBD2 | TRBJ2-1 | TRBV6-6 | CASSYVAGDLNEQFF | TGTGCCAGCAGTTACGTTGCGGGGGACCTCAATGAGCAGTTCTTC
- | 13 | TRBD1 | TRBJ2-1 | TRBV7-9 | CASRSRDSNEQFF | TGTGCCAGCAGGTCCCGGGACAGCAATGAGCAGTTCTTC
- | 13 | - | TRBJ1-2 | TRBV19 | CASSRDGMDGYTF | TGTGCCAGTAGTAGGGACGGAATGGATGGCTACACCTTC
- | 15 | - | TRBJ1-2 | TRBV30 | CAWSQERTSNYGYTF | TGTGCCTGGAGTCAAGAGCGAACCAGCAACTATGGCTACACCTTC
few | 15 | - | TRBJ1-2 | TRBV10-3 | CAITGTGASSYGYTF | TGTGCCATCACCGGTACGGGGGCTAGTAGCTATGGCTACACCTTC
- | 14 | - | TRBJ2-7 | TRBV15 | CATSRETAGGEQYF | TGTGCCACCAGCAGAGAGACGGCAGGCGGCGAGCAGTACTTC
- | 16 | TRBD2 | TRBJ2-1 | TRBV4-3 | CASSQRGGVDSNEQFF | TGCGCCAGCAGCCAGCGCGGGGGGGTAGATTCCAATGAGCAGTTCTTC
- | 15 | TRBD2 | TRBJ2-5 | TRBV5-8 | CASSLSGGAVETQYF | TGTGCCAGCAGCTTGAGCGGGGGGGCGGTCGAGACCCAGTACTTC
- | 14 | TRBD1 | TRBJ2-1 | TRBV7-8 | CASSQDRGYNEQFF | TGTGCCAGCAGCCAGGACAGGGGGTACAATGAGCAGTTCTTC
- | 14 | TRBD1 | TRBJ2-5 | TRBV11-3 | CASSLRGGSETQYF | TGTGCCAGCAGCTTAAGAGGGGGCAGTGAGACCCAGTACTTC
- | 12 | - | TRBJ2-4 | TRBV28 | CASSLGVLGLDF | TGTGCCAGCAGTTTAGGCGTCTTAGGTTTGGACTTC
- | 14 | TRBD2 | TRBJ2-5 | TRBV29-1 | CSVVGLARRQTQYF | TGCAGCGTGGTAGGACTAGCGCGGCGTCAGACCCAGTACTTC